This T cell receptor (beta chain) was captured in a study of CD8 T cells in Susac syndrome. RNA amounts of 0.5 to 1 ug underwent reverse transcription with random hexamers. TCRdb re-analysed the immunoSEQ multiplex PCR reads in MiXCR, keeping a single row per CDR3 protein. The sample holds 200,000 to 250,000 distinct CDR3 sequences, 80% to 95% seen once. TEMRA cells were FACS-enriched, while CD8+ and CD4+ T cells were negatively isolated. The sample comprised CD8+ T cells from PBMCs. The TCR sequence derives from a human donor with multiple sclerosis.

The DNA for the CDR3 is TGTGCCAGCAGTAACAGGGTTGAGGGCGGGGAGCTGTTTTTT. Protein product: CASSNRVEGGELFF. The rearrangement joins TRBV27 to TRBJ2-2; tentatively, D is TRBD1 (6 bases). Between the trimmed V and J ends, which lost 5 bases and 7 bases, there was a span of 14 bases. Germline CDR1 is MNHEY and CDR2 is SMNVEV (reference sequence). The CDR3 is 14 residues long.